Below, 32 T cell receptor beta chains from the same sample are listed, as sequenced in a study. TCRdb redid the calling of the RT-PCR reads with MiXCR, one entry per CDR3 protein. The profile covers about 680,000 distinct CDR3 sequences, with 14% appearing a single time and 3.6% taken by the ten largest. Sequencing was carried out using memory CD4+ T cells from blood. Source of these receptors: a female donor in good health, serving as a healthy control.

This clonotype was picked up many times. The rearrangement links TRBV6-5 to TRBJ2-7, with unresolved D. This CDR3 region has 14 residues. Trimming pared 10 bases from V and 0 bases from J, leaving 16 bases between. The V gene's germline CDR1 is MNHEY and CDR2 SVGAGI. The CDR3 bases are TGTGCCACCGCCCGAGGTGGTTACTCCTACGAGCAGTACTTC. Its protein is CATARGGYSYEQYF.

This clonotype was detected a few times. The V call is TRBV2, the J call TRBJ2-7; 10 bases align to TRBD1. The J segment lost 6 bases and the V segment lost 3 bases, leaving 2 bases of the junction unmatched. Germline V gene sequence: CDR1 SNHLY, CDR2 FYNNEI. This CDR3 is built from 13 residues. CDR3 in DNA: TGTGCCAGCAGTGAGGGGACAGGGGCCGAGCAGTACTTC. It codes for CASSEGTGAEQYF.

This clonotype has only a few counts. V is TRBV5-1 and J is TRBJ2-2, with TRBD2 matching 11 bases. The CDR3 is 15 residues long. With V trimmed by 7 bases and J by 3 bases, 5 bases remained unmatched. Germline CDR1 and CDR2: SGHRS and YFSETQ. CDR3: CASVMTSGDTGELFF. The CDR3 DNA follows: TGCGCCAGCGTGATGACTAGCGGGGACACCGGGGAGCTGTTTTTT.

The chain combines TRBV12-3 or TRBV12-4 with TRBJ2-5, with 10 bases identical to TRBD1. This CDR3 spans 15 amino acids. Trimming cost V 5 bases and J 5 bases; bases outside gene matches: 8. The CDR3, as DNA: TGTGCCAGCAGTAGGGACAGGGGTATGTTGGAGACCCAGTACTTC. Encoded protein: CASSRDRGMLETQYF.

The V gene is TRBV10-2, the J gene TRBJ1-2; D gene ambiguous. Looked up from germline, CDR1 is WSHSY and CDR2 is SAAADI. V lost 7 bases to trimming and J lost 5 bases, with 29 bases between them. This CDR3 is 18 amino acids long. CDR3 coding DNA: TGCGCCAGCACCACTCAGTTGGAGGACCAATACCTTCCATATGGCTACACCTTC. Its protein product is CASTTQLEDQYLPYGYTF.

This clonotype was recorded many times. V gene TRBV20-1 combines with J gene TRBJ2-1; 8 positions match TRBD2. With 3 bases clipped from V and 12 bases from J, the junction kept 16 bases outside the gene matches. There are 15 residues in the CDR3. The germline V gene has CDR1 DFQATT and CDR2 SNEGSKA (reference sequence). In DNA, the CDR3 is TGCAGTGCTAGTCCTCCTGATTTTAGCGGGATCGCGCAGTTCTTC. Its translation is CSASPPDFSGIAQFF.

The CDR3 protein is CSAATGGSYNEQFF. Here the CDR3 DNA reads TGCAGTGCGGCTACAGGGGGCTCCTACAATGAGCAGTTCTTC. The genes are TRBV20-1 and TRBJ2-1, with TRBD1 matching over 8 bases. V dropped 6 bases and J dropped 0; count of bases not matched to a gene: 4. From germline, CDR1 is DFQATT and CDR2 SNEGSKA (reference sequence). CDR3 length equals 14 residues.

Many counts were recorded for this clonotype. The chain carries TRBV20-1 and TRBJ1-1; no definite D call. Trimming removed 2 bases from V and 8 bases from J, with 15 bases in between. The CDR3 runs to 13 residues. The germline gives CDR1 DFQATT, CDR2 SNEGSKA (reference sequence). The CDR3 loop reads CSARSRTVYEAFF. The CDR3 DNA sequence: TGCAGTGCTAGATCCCGGACGGTCTACGAAGCTTTCTTT.

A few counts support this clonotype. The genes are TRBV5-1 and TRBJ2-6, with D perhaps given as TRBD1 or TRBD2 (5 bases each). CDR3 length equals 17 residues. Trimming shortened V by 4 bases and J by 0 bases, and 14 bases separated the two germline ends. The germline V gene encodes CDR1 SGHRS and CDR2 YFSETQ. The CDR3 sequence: CASSPWGIPSGANVLTF. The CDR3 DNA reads TGCGCCAGCAGCCCGTGGGGGATCCCCTCTGGGGCCAACGTCCTGACTTTC.

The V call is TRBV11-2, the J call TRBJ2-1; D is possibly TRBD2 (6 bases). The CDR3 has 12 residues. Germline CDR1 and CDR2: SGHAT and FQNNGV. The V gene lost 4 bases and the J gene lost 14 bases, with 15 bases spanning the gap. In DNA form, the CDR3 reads TGTGCCAGCAGCTCCGGGGGAGCGAGGGAGTTCTTC. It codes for CASSSGGAREFF. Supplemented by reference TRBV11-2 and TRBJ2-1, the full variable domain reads EAGVAQSPRYKIIEKRQSVAFWCNPISGHATLYWYQQILGQGPKLLIQFQNNGVVDDSQLPKDRFSAERLKGVDSTLKIQPAKLEDSAVYLCASSSGGAREFFGPGTRLTVL.

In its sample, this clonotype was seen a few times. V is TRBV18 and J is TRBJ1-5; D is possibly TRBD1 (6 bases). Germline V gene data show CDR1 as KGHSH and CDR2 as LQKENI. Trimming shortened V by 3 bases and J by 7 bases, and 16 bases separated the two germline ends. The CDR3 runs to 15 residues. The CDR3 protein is CASSPLRGRGQPQHF. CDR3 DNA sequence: TGTGCCAGCTCACCGTTAAGGGGCAGGGGACAGCCCCAGCATTTT.

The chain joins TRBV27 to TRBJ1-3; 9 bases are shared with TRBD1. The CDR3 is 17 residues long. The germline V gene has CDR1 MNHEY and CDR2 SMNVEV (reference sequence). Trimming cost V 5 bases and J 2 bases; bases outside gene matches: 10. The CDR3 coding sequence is TGTGCCAGCAGTCCACAACAGGGGGCCCTCACTGGAAACACCATATATTTT. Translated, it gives CASSPQQGALTGNTIYF.

For the CDR3, the DNA is TGCGCCAGCAGCGGAAAAGGGGGACAGGGAACAGATACGCAGTATTTT. Translation gives CASSGKGGQGTDTQYF. The chain is built from TRBV5-1 and TRBJ2-3; 9 bases are a match to TRBD1. The CDR3 is made up of 16 amino acids. Trimming removed 4 bases from V and 3 bases from J; junction bases left unmatched: 9. Germline V CDR1 and CDR2: SGHRS, YFSETQ.

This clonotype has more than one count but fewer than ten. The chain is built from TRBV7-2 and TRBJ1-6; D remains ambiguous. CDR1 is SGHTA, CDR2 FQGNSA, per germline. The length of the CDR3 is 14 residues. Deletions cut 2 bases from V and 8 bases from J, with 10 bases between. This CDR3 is CASSLREGDSPLHF. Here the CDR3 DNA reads TGTGCCAGCAGCTTAAGGGAGGGCGATTCACCCCTCCACTTT. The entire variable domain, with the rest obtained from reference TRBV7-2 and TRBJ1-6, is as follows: GAGVSQSPSNKVTEKGKDVELRCDPISGHTALYWYRQSLGQGLEFLIYFQGNSAPDKSGLPSDRFSAERTGGSVSTLTIQRTQQEDSAVYLCASSLREGDSPLHFGNGTRLTVT.

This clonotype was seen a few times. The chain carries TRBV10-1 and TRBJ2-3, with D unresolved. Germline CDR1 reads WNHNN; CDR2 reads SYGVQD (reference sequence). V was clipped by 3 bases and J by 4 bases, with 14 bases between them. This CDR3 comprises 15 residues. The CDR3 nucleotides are TGCGCCAGCAGTGAAGGCGCCTCAAGGGCAGATACGCAGTATTTT. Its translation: CASSEGASRADTQYF.

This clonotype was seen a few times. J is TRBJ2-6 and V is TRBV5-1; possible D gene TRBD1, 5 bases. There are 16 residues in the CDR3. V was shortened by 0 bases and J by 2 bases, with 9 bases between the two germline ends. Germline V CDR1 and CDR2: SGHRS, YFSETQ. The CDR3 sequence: CASSLDTRAGANVLTF. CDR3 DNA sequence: TGCGCCAGCAGCTTGGATACCAGGGCTGGGGCCAACGTCCTGACTTTC. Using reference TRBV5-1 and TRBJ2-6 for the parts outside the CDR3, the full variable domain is KAGVTQTPRYLIKTRGQQVTLSCSPISGHRSVSWYQQTPGQGLQFLFEYFSETQRNKGNFPGRFSGRQFSNSRSEMNVSTLELGDSALYLCASSLDTRAGANVLTFGAGSRLTVL.

The CDR3 nucleotides are TGTGCCAGCAGCGTAGAACCGGGACACTCGTCTGGAAACACCATATATTTT. Its translation: CASSVEPGHSSGNTIYF. The rearrangement links TRBV9 to TRBJ1-3; a weak D match, TRBD1 (6 bases). Trimming removed 0 bases from V and 1 base from J, with 14 bases in between. The CDR3 spans 17 residues. Germline CDR1 and CDR2: SGDLS and YYNGEE.

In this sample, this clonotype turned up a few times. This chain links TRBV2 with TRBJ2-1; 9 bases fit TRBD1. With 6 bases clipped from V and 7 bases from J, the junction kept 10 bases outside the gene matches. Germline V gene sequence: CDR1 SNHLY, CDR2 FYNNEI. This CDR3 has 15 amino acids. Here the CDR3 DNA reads TGTGCCAGCAGAGGAGACAGGGGGTTAGGGAATGAGCAGTTCTTC. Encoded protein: CASRGDRGLGNEQFF.

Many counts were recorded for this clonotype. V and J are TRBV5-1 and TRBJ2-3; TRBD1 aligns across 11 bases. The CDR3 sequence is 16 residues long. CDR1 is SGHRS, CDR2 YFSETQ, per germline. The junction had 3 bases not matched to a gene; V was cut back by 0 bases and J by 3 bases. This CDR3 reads CASSLVGQGATDTQYF. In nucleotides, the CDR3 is TGCGCCAGCAGCTTGGTTGGACAGGGGGCTACAGATACGCAGTATTTT.

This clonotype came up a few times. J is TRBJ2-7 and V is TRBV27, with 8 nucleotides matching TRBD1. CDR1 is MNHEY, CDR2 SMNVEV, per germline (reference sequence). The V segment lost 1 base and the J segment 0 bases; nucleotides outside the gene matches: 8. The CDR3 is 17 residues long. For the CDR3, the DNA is TGTGCCAGCAGTTTATGGCTGACAGGGGCCAACTCCTACGAGCAGTACTTC. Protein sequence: CASSLWLTGANSYEQYF.

For the CDR3, the DNA is TGTGCCAGCAGTACATCGGGGGGGATCAACACTGAAGCTTTCTTT. It translates to CASSTSGGINTEAFF. This sequence joins TRBV6-5 and TRBJ1-1; tentative D call: TRBD1 (5 bases). With 5 bases removed from V and 2 bases from J, the gap between germline ends came to 15 bases. The CDR3 sequence is 15 residues long. Per germline, CDR1 MNHEY and CDR2 SVGAGI.

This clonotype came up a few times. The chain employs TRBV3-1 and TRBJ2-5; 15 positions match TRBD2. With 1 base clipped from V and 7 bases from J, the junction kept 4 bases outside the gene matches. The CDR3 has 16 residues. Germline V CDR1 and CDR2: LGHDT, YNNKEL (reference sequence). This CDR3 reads CASSQGGTSGRMTQYF. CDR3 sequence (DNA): TGTGCCAGCAGCCAAGGGGGGACTAGCGGGAGGATGACCCAGTACTTC.

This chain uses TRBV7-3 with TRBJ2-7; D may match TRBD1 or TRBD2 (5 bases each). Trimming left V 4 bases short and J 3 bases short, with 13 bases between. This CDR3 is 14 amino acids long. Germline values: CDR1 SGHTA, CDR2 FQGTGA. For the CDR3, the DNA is TGTGCCAGCAGCTCCCTCGGGGCCAACTACGAGCAGTACTTC. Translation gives CASSSLGANYEQYF.

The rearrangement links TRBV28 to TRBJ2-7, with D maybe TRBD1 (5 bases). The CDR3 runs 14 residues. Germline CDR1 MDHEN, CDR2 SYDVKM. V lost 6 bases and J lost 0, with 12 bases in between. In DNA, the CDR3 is TGTGCCAGCAGCCTGTCGACAGTCTCCTACGAGCAGTACTTC. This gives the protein CASSLSTVSYEQYF.

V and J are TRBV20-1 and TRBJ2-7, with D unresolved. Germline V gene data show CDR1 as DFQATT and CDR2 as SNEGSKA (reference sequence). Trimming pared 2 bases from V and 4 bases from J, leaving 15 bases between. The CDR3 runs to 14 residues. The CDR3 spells CSARILGPSYEQYF. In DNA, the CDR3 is TGCAGTGCTAGAATCCTGGGCCCCTCGTACGAGCAGTACTTC.

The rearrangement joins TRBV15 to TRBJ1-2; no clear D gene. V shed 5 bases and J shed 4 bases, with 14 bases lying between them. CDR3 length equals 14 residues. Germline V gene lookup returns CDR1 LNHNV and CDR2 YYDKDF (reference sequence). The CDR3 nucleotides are TGTGCCACCAGCGAGGATATAAGACTCTATGGCTACACCTTC. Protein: CATSEDIRLYGYTF. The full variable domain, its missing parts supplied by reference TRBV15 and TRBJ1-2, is DAMVIQNPRYQVTQFGKPVTLSCSQTLNHNVMYWYQQKSSQAPKLLFHYYDKDFNNEADTPDNFQSRRPNTSFCFLDIRSPGLGDTAMYLCATSEDIRLYGYTFGSGTRLTVV.

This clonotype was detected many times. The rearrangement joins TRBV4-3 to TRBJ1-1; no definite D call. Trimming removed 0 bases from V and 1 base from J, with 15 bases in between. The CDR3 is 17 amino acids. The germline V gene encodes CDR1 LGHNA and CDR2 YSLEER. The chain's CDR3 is CASSQDGQAFSNTEAFF. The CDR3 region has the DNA TGCGCCAGCAGCCAAGACGGTCAGGCCTTCTCGAACACTGAAGCTTTCTTT.

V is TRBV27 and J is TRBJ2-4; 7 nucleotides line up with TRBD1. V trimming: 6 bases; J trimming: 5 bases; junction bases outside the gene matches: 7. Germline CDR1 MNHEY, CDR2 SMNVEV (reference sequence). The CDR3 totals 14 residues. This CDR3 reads CASREGTAQNIQYF. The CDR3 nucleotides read TGTGCCAGCAGGGAAGGGACAGCGCAAAACATTCAGTACTTC.

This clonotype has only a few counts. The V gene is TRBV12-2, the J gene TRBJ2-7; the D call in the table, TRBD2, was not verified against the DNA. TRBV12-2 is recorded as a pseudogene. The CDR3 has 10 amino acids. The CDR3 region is CAVQGHEQYF. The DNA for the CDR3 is TGTGCAGTCCAGGGCCACGAGCAGTACTTC.

CDR3 sequence reads: CASSSSPRYEQYF. The CDR3 DNA follows: TGCGCCAGCAGCTCCTCTCCCCGGTACGAGCAGTACTTC. The V and J genes are TRBV5-1 and TRBJ2-7; no clear D gene. The V end lost 3 bases, the J end lost 4 bases, and 11 bases lay between the germline ends. The CDR3 is 13 residues long. In germline, CDR1 is SGHRS, CDR2 YFSETQ.

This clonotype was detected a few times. This chain's CDR3 is CAGQPDTDYGYTF. CDR3 coding DNA: TGTGCCGGCCAACCGGATACGGACTATGGCTACACCTTC. The rearrangement links TRBV7-9 to TRBJ1-2; D remains ambiguous. The CDR3 contains 13 residues. Trimming stripped 11 bases from V and 3 bases from J, with 16 bases between. The V gene's germline CDR1 is SEHNR and CDR2 FQNEAQ (reference sequence).

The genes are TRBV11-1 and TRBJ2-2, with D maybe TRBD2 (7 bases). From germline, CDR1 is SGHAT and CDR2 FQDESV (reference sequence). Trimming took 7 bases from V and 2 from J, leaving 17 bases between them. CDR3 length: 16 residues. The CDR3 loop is CASTPREGTNTGELFF. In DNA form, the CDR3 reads TGTGCCAGCACCCCCAGGGAGGGGACAAACACCGGGGAGCTGTTTTTT.